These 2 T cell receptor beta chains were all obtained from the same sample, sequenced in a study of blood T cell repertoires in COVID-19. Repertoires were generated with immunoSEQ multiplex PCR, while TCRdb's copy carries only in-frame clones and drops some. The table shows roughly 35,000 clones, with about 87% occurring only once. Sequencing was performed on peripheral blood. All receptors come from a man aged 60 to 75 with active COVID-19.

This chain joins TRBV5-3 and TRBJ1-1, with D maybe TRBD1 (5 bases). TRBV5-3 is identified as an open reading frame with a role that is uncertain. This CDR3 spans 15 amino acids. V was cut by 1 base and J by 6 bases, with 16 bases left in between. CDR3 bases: TGTGCCAGAAGCTTGTGCGGTGGGGACTGCGCTGAAGCTTTCTTT. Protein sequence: CARSLCGGDCAEAFF.

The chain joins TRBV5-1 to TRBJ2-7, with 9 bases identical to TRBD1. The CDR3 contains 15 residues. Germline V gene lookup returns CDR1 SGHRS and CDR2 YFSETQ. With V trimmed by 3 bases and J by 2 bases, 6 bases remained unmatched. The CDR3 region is CASSSRTGAAYEQYF. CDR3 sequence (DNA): TGCGCCAGCAGCTCAAGGACAGGGGCGGCCTACGAGCAGTACTTC.